The 19 T cell receptor beta chains presented below share a single source sample, sequenced in a study of cytomegalovirus exposure and HLA in healthy donors. Use of 60 Vbeta and 13 Jbeta primers characterized the PCR. Assay: immunoSEQ multiplex PCR; the TCRdb copy retains only in-frame clones and omits some. Among under 250,000 clones listed, roughly 80% were seen once. Material: PBMCs. Receptor source: a man aged 35 to 55 in good health and CMV-seropositive.

The chain links TRBV29-1 to TRBJ2-5; D possibly corresponds to TRBD2 (5 bases). CDR3 length: 12 amino acids. Germline V gene lookup returns CDR1 SQVTM and CDR2 ANQGSEA. V shed 4 bases and J shed 7 bases, with 13 bases lying between them. CDR3 in DNA: TGCAGCGTTGGAAGACGCGAGGGGACCCAGTACTTC. Translating gives CSVGRREGTQYF.

V and J are TRBV21-1 and TRBJ1-1. TRBV21-1 is given as a pseudogene. This CDR3 region has 14 residues. CDR3 loop: CASRKTVFYTEAFF. For the CDR3, the DNA is TGTGCCAGCAGGAAAACGGTCTTTTACACTGAAGCTTTCTTT.

The CDR3 loop reads CASSESTGNSGQPQHF. The CDR3 DNA reads TGCGCCAGCAGTGAGTCCACAGGGAACTCAGGTCAGCCCCAGCATTTT. The V gene is TRBV10-2, the J gene TRBJ1-5, with D possibly matching TRBD1 (6 bases). The V end lost 0 bases, the J end lost 6 bases, and 15 bases lay between the germline ends. The CDR3 covers 16 residues. CDR1 and CDR2 from the germline V gene are WSHSY and SAAADI.

This chain links TRBV5-5 with TRBJ1-5; possibly TRBD1 for D (6 bases). V was trimmed by 6 bases and J by 0 bases, leaving 19 bases between them. Germline values: CDR1 SGHKS, CDR2 YYEKEE (reference sequence). The CDR3 is 17 residues long. The CDR3 loop reads CASKLARTEYSNQPQHF. CDR3 in DNA: TGTGCCAGCAAACTTGCGCGGACAGAGTATAGCAATCAGCCCCAGCATTTT.

The gene calls are TRBV7-3 and TRBJ1-1; possible D gene TRBD1, 6 bases. The CDR3 has 15 amino acids. Germline loops: CDR1 SGHTA, CDR2 FQGTGA. V lost 2 bases, J lost 1 base, and 11 bases lay in between. CDR3 loop: CASSLVGTQNTEAFF. For the CDR3, the DNA is TGTGCCAGCAGCTTAGTCGGGACACAGAACACTGAAGCTTTCTTT.

The V gene is TRBV10-3, the J gene TRBJ2-2, with a tentative D call TRBD1 (7 bases). CDR1 is ENHRY, CDR2 SYGVKD, per germline. The CDR3 is made up of 15 amino acids. V was trimmed by 0 bases and J by 6 bases, leaving 11 bases between them. In DNA, the CDR3 is TGTGCCATCAGTGAGTCAGGAGGGGGCGCCGGGGAGCTGTTTTTT. Protein sequence: CAISESGGGAGELFF.

This clone was counted many times. The rearrangement uses TRBV7-9 and TRBJ2-1; D ambiguous. There are 14 residues in the CDR3. Trimming took 1 base from V and 0 from J, leaving 4 bases between them. From germline, CDR1 is SEHNR and CDR2 FQNEAQ (reference sequence). The CDR3 region has the DNA TGTGCCAGCAGCTTAGACAGCTCCTACAATGAGCAGTTCTTC. This gives the protein CASSLDSSYNEQFF.

This clone showed up just a few times. The chain joins TRBV6-1 to TRBJ2-7; TRBD2 is a possible D gene (5 bases). Trimming cost V 2 bases and J 1 base, with 12 bases left between them. CDR1 MNHNS and CDR2 SASEGT come from the germline V gene. The CDR3 sequence is 15 residues long. The CDR3 sequence: CASSERLAGSYEQYF. The CDR3 DNA is TGTGCCAGCAGTGAACGCCTAGCTGGATCCTACGAGCAGTACTTC.

This chain joins TRBV10-3 and TRBJ1-2; no firm D call. The V end was cut by 6 bases, the J end by 8 bases, with 16 bases between. The V gene's germline CDR1 is ENHRY and CDR2 SYGVKD. This CDR3 has 13 amino acids. Written as DNA, the CDR3 is TGTGCCATCAGATTTGGTCCGGAGGGCGGCTACACCTTC. Amino acids: CAIRFGPEGGYTF.

The chain is built from TRBV2 and TRBJ1-5; tentative D call: TRBD1 (5 bases). The CDR3 covers 12 residues. In germline, CDR1 is SNHLY, CDR2 FYNNEI. Trimming removed 6 bases at V and 6 bases at J, with 9 bases between. This CDR3 is CASRGGSQPQHF. DNA for the CDR3: TGTGCCAGCAGGGGGGGGTCTCAGCCCCAGCATTTT.

Only a few counts were recorded for this clone. This chain connects TRBV30 to TRBJ1-5; tentatively, D is TRBD1 (5 bases). Trimming cost V 0 bases and J 6 bases, with 9 bases left between them. Germline lookup yields CDR1 GTSNPN and CDR2 SVGIG (reference sequence). The CDR3 spans 13 residues. In DNA form, the CDR3 reads TGTGCCTGGAGTGTATGGGGGGGTCAGCCCCAGCATTTT. This gives the protein CAWSVWGGQPQHF.

This clone was found a few times. The V gene is TRBV7-8, the J gene TRBJ1-1; the D gene is possibly TRBD1 (6 bases). Trimming took 4 bases from V and 4 from J, leaving 10 bases between them. CDR1 and CDR2 (germline): SGHVS, FQNEAQ. This CDR3 has 13 amino acids. CDR3 DNA: TGTGCCAGCAGCTCACAGGGTACCACTGAAGCTTTCTTT. Its protein product is CASSSQGTTEAFF.

This clone has just one count. V and J are TRBV27 and TRBJ2-7, with 8 positions matching TRBD2. The V and J ends lost 5 bases and 3 bases, in that order; junction bases with no gene match: 9. Germline lookup yields CDR1 MNHEY and CDR2 SMNVEV (reference sequence). The CDR3 extends over 15 amino acids. CDR3: CASSITGGSFYEQYF. The CDR3 bases are TGTGCCAGCAGTATTACGGGAGGGAGTTTCTACGAGCAGTACTTC.

This clone showed up just once. The chain is built from TRBV18 and TRBJ1-1, with D tentatively TRBD1 (6 bases). The germline V and J ends were trimmed by 6 bases and 3 bases, with 17 bases remaining between them. This CDR3 contains 15 residues. Germline V lookup: CDR1 KGHSH, CDR2 LQKENI. CDR3 coding DNA: TGTGCCAGCTCGGGAAAGGGGGAGAGCCACACTGAAGCTTTCTTT. Translation: CASSGKGESHTEAFF. Combining the CDR3 with reference TRBV18 and TRBJ1-1 gives the whole variable domain NAGVMQNPRHLVRRRGQEARLRCSPMKGHSHVYWYRQLPEEGLKFMVYLQKENIIDESGMPKERFSAEFPKEGPSILRIQQVVRGDSAAYFCASSGKGESHTEAFFGQGTRLTVV.

The V call is TRBV30, the J call TRBJ1-3; D unclear. Trimming took off 2 bases at V and 0 bases at J, with 8 bases between the two ends. Germline V gene sequence: CDR1 GTSNPN, CDR2 SVGIG (reference sequence). The CDR3 spans 14 residues. This chain's CDR3 is CAWSKQPSGNTIYF. CDR3 DNA sequence: TGTGCCTGGAGTAAGCAACCCTCTGGAAACACCATATATTTT.

V usage is TRBV19 and J usage is TRBJ2-1; D perhaps matches TRBD1 (6 bases). CDR3 size: 16 residues. CDR1 is LNHDA, CDR2 SQIVND, per germline (reference sequence). V shed 5 bases and J shed 1 base, with 15 bases lying between them. CDR3 DNA: TGTGCCAGTAGTCCCTCGTTAGGGGGTTCCTACAATGAGCAGTTCTTC. Residues: CASSPSLGGSYNEQFF.

This clone was seen a few times. This chain connects TRBV29-1 to TRBJ1-1, with 10 bases that match TRBD1. V lost 7 bases to trimming and J lost 5 bases; unmatched junction nucleotides: 10. CDR1 is SQVTM, CDR2 ANQGSEA, per germline. CDR3 size: 14 residues. The CDR3 is CSALRDRGGTEAFF. CDR3 DNA sequence: TGCAGCGCTTTACGGGACAGGGGAGGGACTGAAGCTTTCTTT.

V and J are TRBV6-5 and TRBJ1-5; possibly TRBD1 for D (6 bases). The CDR3 runs to 15 residues. Germline CDR1 MNHEY, CDR2 SVGAGI. V was pared by 4 bases and J by 1 base, with 11 bases between. The CDR3 nucleotides read TGTGCCAGCAGTTTGGGCAGGGGAAGCAATCAGCCCCAGCATTTT. Protein sequence: CASSLGRGSNQPQHF.

V and J are TRBV7-2 and TRBJ2-3, with 14 bases fitting TRBD2. With V trimmed by 3 bases and J by 5 bases, 4 bases remained unmatched. Germline CDR1 is SGHTA and CDR2 is FQGNSA. There are 16 residues in the CDR3. The CDR3 DNA reads TGTGCCAGCAGCTTTACCGGGACTAGCGGGAGAGATACGCAGTATTTT. Residues: CASSFTGTSGRDTQYF.